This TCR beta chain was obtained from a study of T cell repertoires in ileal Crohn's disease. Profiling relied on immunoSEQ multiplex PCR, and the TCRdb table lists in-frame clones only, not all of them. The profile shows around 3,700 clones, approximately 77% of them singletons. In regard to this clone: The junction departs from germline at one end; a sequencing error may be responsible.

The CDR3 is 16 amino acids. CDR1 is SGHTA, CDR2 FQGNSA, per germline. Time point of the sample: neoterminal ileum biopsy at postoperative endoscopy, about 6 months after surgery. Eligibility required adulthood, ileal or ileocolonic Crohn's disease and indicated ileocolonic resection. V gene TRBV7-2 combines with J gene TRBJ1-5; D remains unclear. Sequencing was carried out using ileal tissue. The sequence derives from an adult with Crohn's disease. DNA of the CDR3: TGTGCCAGCAGATTAGGGCGGGAGCTAAGCAATCAGCCCCAGCATTTT. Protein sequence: CASRLGRELSNQPQHF.